Listed below are T cell receptor beta chains from one sample, sequenced in a study of blood T cell repertoires in COVID-19. Some clones are missing from TCRdb's copy, which holds only in-frame ones; the method was immunoSEQ multiplex PCR. The data show about 190,000 clones, about 88% seen once. Material for sequencing was PBMCs or T cells enriched from blood (not recorded which). These TCRs come from a woman between 25 and 40 years old who had recovered from COVID-19. Each CDR3 is given with its conserved first and last residue. Each record gives: V gene, J gene, D gene, CDR3 DNA, CDR3 protein. D genes are given only for firm matches.

v_call: TRBV3-1/TRBV3-2; j_call: TRBJ1-5; d_call: -; cdr3_nt: TGTGCCAGCAGCGCACGCTTGGAATCGGGTAGCAATCAGCCCCAGCATTTT; cdr3_aa: CASSARLESGSNQPQHF
v_call: TRBV5-4; j_call: TRBJ2-5; d_call: TRBD2; cdr3_nt: TGTGCCAGCAGCCCGGAGGGGCGGGCTAGCGGGGGGCGGAAGACCCAGTACTTC; cdr3_aa: CASSPEGRASGGRKTQYF
v_call: TRBV5-1; j_call: TRBJ2-1; d_call: TRBD2; cdr3_nt: TGCGCCAGCAGCCCTCTAGCGGGGAACAATGAGCAGTTCTTC; cdr3_aa: CASSPLAGNNEQFF
v_call: TRBV11-2; j_call: TRBJ1-5; d_call: TRBD1; cdr3_nt: TGTGCCAGCAGCTTAGACAGGGGGCGGGACCAGCCCCAGCATTTT; cdr3_aa: CASSLDRGRDQPQHF
v_call: TRBV4-1; j_call: TRBJ2-2; d_call: TRBD1; cdr3_nt: TGCGCCAGCAGCCGCAGGGACAGGGGGCTTGGCGGGGAGCTGTTTTTT; cdr3_aa: CASSRRDRGLGGELFF
v_call: TRBV5-1; j_call: TRBJ2-1; d_call: TRBD2; cdr3_nt: TGCGCCAGCAGCCTTGGCGTCTATAGCGGGAGTGATGAGCAGTTCTTC; cdr3_aa: CASSLGVYSGSDEQFF
v_call: TRBV5-6; j_call: TRBJ1-2; d_call: TRBD1; cdr3_nt: TGTGCCAGCGCCCGACCGGGACAGGGGGTCTATGGCTACACCTTC; cdr3_aa: CASARPGQGVYGYTF
v_call: TRBV5-4; j_call: TRBJ1-3; d_call: TRBD1; cdr3_nt: TGTGCCAGCAGCTTGCGGTGGGGGACAGGGGAAAGTGGAAACACCATATATTTT; cdr3_aa: CASSLRWGTGESGNTIYF
v_call: TRBV4-1; j_call: TRBJ2-7; d_call: -; cdr3_nt: TGCGCCAGCAGCCCTACTATTAGCAGCTACGAGCAGTACTTC; cdr3_aa: CASSPTISSYEQYF
v_call: TRBV5-1; j_call: TRBJ2-7; d_call: -; cdr3_nt: TGCGCCAGCAGCCTGGTTACGGGACTCTCCTACGAGCAGTACTTC; cdr3_aa: CASSLVTGLSYEQYF
v_call: TRBV27; j_call: TRBJ2-1; d_call: TRBD1; cdr3_nt: TGTGCCAGCAGTAGACCGTCGGGGACAGGGACATACAATGAGCAGTTCTTC; cdr3_aa: CASSRPSGTGTYNEQFF